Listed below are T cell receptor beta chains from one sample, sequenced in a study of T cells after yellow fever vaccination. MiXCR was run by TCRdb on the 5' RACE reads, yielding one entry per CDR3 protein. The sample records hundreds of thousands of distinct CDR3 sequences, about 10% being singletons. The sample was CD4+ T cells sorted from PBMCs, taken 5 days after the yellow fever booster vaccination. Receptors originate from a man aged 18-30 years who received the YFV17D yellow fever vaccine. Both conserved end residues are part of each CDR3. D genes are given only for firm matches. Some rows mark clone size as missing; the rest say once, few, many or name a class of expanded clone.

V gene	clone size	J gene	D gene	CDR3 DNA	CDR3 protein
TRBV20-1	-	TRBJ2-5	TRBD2	TGCAGTGCTAGATTCGGGGGGAAGAAGACCCAGTACTTC	CSARFGGKKTQYF
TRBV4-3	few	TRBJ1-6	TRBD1	TGCGCCAGCAGCCAAGACGGACAGGGGTTTTCACCCCTCCACTTT	CASSQDGQGFSPLHF
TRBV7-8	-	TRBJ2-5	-	TGTGCCAGCAGCCCCCCTCAAGAGACCCAGTACTTC	CASSPPQETQYF
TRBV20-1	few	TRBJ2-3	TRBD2	TGCAGTGCCCTCGGCGGGAGACCGGATACGCAGTATTTT	CSALGGRPDTQYF
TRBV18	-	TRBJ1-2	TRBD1	TGTGCCAGCTCACCTACAACATCTGGACAGGGGTCTGGCTACACCTTC	CASSPTTSGQGSGYTF
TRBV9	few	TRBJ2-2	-	TGTGCCAGCAGCGCCCCCCCAGCGGCGGGGAACACCGGGGAGCTGTTTTTT	CASSAPPAAGNTGELFF
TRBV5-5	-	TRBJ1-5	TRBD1	TGTGCCAGCAACCAGGGGGCAGGCCATCAGCCCCAGCATTTT	CASNQGAGHQPQHF
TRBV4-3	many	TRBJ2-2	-	TGCGCCAGCAGCCGAGGACGGGGCTACGGGTGGGACACCGGGGAGCTGTTTTTT	CASSRGRGYGWDTGELFF
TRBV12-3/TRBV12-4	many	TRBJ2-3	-	TGTGCCAGCCTATCAGGAAGTACGCAGTATTTT	CASLSGSTQYF
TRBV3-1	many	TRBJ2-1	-	TGTGCCAGCAGCCCGGATGGACATTACAATGAGCAGTTCTTC	CASSPDGHYNEQFF
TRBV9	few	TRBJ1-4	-	TGTGCCAGCAGCGTAGCTACGGGGTTCGAGGAAAAACTGTTTTTT	CASSVATGFEEKLFF
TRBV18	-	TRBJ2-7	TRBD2	TGTGCCAGCTCTTCCAGCGGGGGAAGCTCCTACGAGCAGTACTTC	CASSSSGGSSYEQYF
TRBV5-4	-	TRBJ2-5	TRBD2	TGTGCCAGCAGCTTGGTTTCGTTAGCGGGGGGGCAACGGACCCAGTACTTC	CASSLVSLAGGQRTQYF
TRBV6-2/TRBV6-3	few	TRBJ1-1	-	TGTGCCAGCAGTTACGGGGATATGAACACTGAAGCTTTCTTT	CASSYGDMNTEAFF
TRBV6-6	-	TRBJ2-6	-	TGTGCCAGCAGTTATGGGGGAGCCGGGGCCAACGTCCTGACTTTC	CASSYGGAGANVLTF
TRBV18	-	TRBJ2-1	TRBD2	TGTGCCAGCTTCCAAGCTAGCGGGGGCCTGAATGAGCAGTTCTTC	CASFQASGGLNEQFF
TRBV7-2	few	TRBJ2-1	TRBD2	TGTGCCAGCGAGCGGGGGGGCTACAATGAGCAGTTCTTC	CASERGGYNEQFF
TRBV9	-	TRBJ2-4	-	TGTGCCAGCAGCGTAGGGGTAGGTTACATTCAGTACTTC	CASSVGVGYIQYF
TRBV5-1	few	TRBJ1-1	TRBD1	TGCGCCAGCAGCTTGATAGGACAGGGTGGATCTGAAGCTTTCTTT	CASSLIGQGGSEAFF
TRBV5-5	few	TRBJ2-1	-	TGTGCCAGCAGCTGGGGGCTTTACAATGAGCAGTTCTTC	CASSWGLYNEQFF
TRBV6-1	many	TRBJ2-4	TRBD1	TGTGCCAGCAGTGGCGGTACGACAGGGGAAAACATTCAGTACTTC	CASSGGTTGENIQYF
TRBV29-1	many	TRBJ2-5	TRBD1	TGCAGCGTTGAACAGGGGGCGGGAGAGACCCAGTACTTC	CSVEQGAGETQYF
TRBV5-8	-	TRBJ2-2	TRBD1	TGTGCCAGCAGCACGACAGGGGCTTACACCGGGGAGCTGTTTTTT	CASSTTGAYTGELFF
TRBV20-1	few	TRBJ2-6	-	TGCAGTGCTAGGGGCGCACCGAGCGGGGCCAACGTCCTGACTTTC	CSARGAPSGANVLTF
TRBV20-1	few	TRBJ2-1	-	TGCAGTGCTAGCAGGGGTGGCAATGAGCAGTTCTTC	CSASRGGNEQFF
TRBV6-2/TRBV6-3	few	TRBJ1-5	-	TGTGCCAGCAGTTACGAGGGGGGGGGTCGGCCCCAGCATTTT	CASSYEGGGRPQHF
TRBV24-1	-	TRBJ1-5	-	TGTGCCACCAGTGGGGGGTTCTCCAATCAGCCCCAGCATTTT	CATSGGFSNQPQHF
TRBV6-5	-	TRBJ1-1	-	TGTGCCAGCAGTTACCAGACGACAGCCCACACTGAAGCTTTCTTT	CASSYQTTAHTEAFF
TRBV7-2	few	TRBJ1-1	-	TGTGCCAGCAGCTTAGTATGGGGTGACACTGAAGCTTTCTTT	CASSLVWGDTEAFF
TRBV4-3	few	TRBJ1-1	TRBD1	TGCGCCAGCAGCCAACGGGGGGGACAGGTCGCAGCTTTCTTT	CASSQRGGQVAAFF
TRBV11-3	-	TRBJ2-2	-	TGTGCCAGCAGCTCGGGACTCTCAGGGGCCGGGGAGCTGTTTTTT	CASSSGLSGAGELFF
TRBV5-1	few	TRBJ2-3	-	TGCGCCAGCAACGAGGTAGATACGCAGTATTTT	CASNEVDTQYF
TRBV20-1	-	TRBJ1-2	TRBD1	TGCAGTGCTAGGGGGGACAGACGAGGCTACACCTTC	CSARGDRRGYTF
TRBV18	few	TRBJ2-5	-	TGTGCCAGCTCACCAATGGCTAGCGACAAGCGGGAGACCCAGTACTTC	CASSPMASDKRETQYF
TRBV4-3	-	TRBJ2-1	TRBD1	TGCGCCAGCAGCCAGCAAAGGACAGGGTCTCGGGAGCAGTTCTTC	CASSQQRTGSREQFF
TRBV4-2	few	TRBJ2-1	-	TGTGCCAGCAGCCAAGAGGGGGGTGGGCATGAGCAGTTCTTC	CASSQEGGGHEQFF
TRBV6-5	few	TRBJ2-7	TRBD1	TGTGCCAGCAGTTCCAGGACAGGGAGCCCATACGAGCAGTACTTC	CASSSRTGSPYEQYF
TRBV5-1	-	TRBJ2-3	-	TGCGCCAGCAGCTCAAGGTCCTCTGGGGATACGCAGTATTTT	CASSSRSSGDTQYF
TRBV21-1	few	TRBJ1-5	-	TGTGCCAGCAGCCACGGGACCCCTTATCAGCCCCAGCATTTT	CASSHGTPYQPQHF
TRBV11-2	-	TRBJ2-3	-	TGTGCCAGCAGCGGACGGACAGCAGATACGCAGTATTTT	CASSGRTADTQYF
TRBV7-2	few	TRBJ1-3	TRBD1	TGTGCCAGCAGTTTGCACAGGGGGCCTGGAAACACCATATATTTT	CASSLHRGPGNTIYF